This T cell receptor beta chain derives from a study of blood T cell repertoires in COVID-19. V lost 3 bases to trimming and J lost 5 bases, with 13 bases between them. Germline V lookup: CDR1 KGHDR, CDR2 SFDVKD. The CDR3 length is 15 residues. Measured with immunoSEQ multiplex PCR; TCRdb has only the in-frame clones, and not every one. The table lists roughly 190,000 clones, 80% to 90% of them singletons, with about 1.1% in the top ten. This clone was seen a few times. Sequencing was performed on peripheral blood. This rearrangement joins TRBV24-1 to TRBJ1-3, with a weak D call TRBD1 (6 bases). This receptor was obtained from a man younger than 40 with acute or convalescent COVID-19. The CDR3 DNA reads as TGTGCCACCAGTGATCCCCGGGACATCAGAAACACCATATATTTT. As protein: CATSDPRDIRNTIYF.